This T cell receptor beta chain was sequenced for a study of identical twins. Study observations and caveats: With abundant cord blood beta clonotypes, insertions were fewer; memory repertoires showed no such pattern.

Germline CDR1 reads DFQATT; CDR2 reads SNEGSKA (reference sequence). The junction had 6 bases not matched to a gene; V was cut back by 3 bases and J by 7 bases. The CDR3 covers 14 residues. On this clonotype itself: Antigen: not known.

TCRdb processed the 5' RACE reads anew with MiXCR; each CDR3 protein has one entry. Of 1.5 million to 2 million distinct CDR3 sequences in the sample, around a third are singletons; the top ten hold less than 0.35%. The sequence was obtained from a newborn girl in good health. Sequencing was carried out using cord blood. The chain combines TRBV20-1 with TRBJ1-4, with 9 nucleotides matching TRBD1. In DNA form, the CDR3 reads TGCAGTGCTAGGGGGACAGGGCTAGGTGAAAAACTGTTTTTT. Encoded protein: CSARGTGLGEKLFF.